A selection of T cell receptor beta chains follows, all from one sample in a study of regulatory T cells in long-lasting Graves disease. One entry per CDR3 protein, called by TCRdb with MiXCR from the multiplex PCR reads. Seen here are about 400,000 distinct CDR3 sequences, 15% to 20% observed once, and the top ten hold roughly 21%. In addition, the sample was reused for a study of T cells in Graves' hyperthyroidism and ophthalmopathy.

The source was peripheral blood mononuclear cells (PBMCs), collected at new diagnosis, from a patient treated with antithyroid drugs. These receptors originate from a woman between 18 and 30 years old with Graves disease. CDR3s include the opening cysteine and the closing phenylalanine or tryptophan. D genes are given only for firm matches. Rows give clone size only sometimes, using once, few, many, or a class for an expanded clone.

TRBV9	TRBJ1-1	.	.	CASSVGGARSEAFF	TGTGCCAGCAGCGTCGGGGGGGCGAGGAGTGAAGCTTTCTTT
TRBV20-1	TRBJ2-2	.	.	CSARDRRQDYTGELFF	TGCAGTGCTAGAGATCGGAGACAGGATTACACCGGGGAGCTGTTTTTT
TRBV20-1	TRBJ2-7	few	.	CSARALNRDDLYEQYF	TGCAGTGCTAGAGCCTTAAACAGGGATGACCTCTACGAGCAGTACTTC
TRBV2	TRBJ1-5	many	.	CASNLKGADQPQHF	TGTGCCAGCAACTTGAAAGGAGCGGATCAGCCCCAGCATTTT
TRBV27	TRBJ2-2	many	.	CASSLLGQGNTGELFF	TGTGCCAGCAGTTTGTTGGGGCAGGGGAACACCGGGGAGCTGTTTTTT
TRBV29-1	TRBJ1-1	.	.	CSVRDDFMNTEAFF	TGCAGCGTCCGGGACGATTTCATGAACACTGAAGCTTTCTTT
TRBV7-2	TRBJ2-3	.	.	CASSLDLRGADTQYF	TGTGCCAGCAGCTTAGACCTGCGAGGGGCAGATACGCAGTATTTT
TRBV7-2	TRBJ2-7	.	TRBD1	CASSLLRGHEQYF	TGTGCCAGCAGCTTACTCAGGGGGCATGAGCAGTACTTC
TRBV11-2	TRBJ2-7	many	.	CASSRTQRARDYEQYF	TGTGCCAGCAGCCGCACCCAGAGGGCTCGGGACTACGAGCAGTACTTC
TRBV28	TRBJ2-5	many	TRBD1	CASSFVQGAGETQYF	TGTGCCAGCAGTTTTGTACAGGGGGCCGGAGAGACCCAGTACTTC
TRBV15	TRBJ2-1	.	.	CATQTGRGGLYNEQFF	TGTGCCACCCAAACTGGGCGCGGAGGGCTATACAATGAGCAGTTCTTC
TRBV27	TRBJ1-2	.	.	CASSSAGSNYCYTF	TGTGCCAGCAGTTCCGCAGGAAGTAACTATTGCTACACCTTC
TRBV30	TRBJ2-3	many	TRBD2	CAWTGGRDADTQYF	TGTGCCTGGACGGGCGGGAGGGACGCAGATACGCAGTATTTT
TRBV28	TRBJ1-1	many	.	CASSLYSLADEAFF	TGTGCCAGCAGTTTGTACAGTCTAGCCGATGAAGCTTTCTTT
TRBV18	TRBJ1-3	many	.	CASSPEKGRAGNTIYF	TGTGCCAGCTCACCGGAGAAGGGGCGTGCTGGAAACACCATATATTTT
TRBV20-1	TRBJ1-4	many	TRBD1	CSAAPGQINEKLFF	TGCAGTGCTGCTCCGGGACAGATTAATGAAAAACTGTTTTTT
TRBV28	TRBJ2-7	many	.	CASSLEGKQYF	TGTGCCAGCAGTTTAGAAGGGAAGCAGTACTTC
TRBV9	TRBJ2-7	few	TRBD2	CASSVSGGLTYEQYF	TGTGCCAGCAGCGTTAGCGGGGGGCTCACCTACGAGCAGTACTTC
TRBV15	TRBJ2-1	few	.	CATSREGDEQFF	TGTGCCACCAGCAGAGAGGGGGATGAGCAGTTCTTC